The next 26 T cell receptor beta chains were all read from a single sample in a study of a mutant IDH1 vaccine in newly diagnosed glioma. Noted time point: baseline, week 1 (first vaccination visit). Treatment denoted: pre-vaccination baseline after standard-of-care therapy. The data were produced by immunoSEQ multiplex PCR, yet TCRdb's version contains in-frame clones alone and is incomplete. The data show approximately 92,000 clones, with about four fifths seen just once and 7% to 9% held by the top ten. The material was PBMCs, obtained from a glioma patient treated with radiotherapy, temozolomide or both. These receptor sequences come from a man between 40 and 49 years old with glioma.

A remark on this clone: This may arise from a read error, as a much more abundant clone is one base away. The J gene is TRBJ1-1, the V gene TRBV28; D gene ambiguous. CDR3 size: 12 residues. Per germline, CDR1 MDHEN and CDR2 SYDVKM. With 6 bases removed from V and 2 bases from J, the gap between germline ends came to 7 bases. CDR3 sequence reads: CASSRSNTEAFF. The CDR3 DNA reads TGTGCCAGCAGCCGGAGTAACACTGAAGCTTTCTTT.

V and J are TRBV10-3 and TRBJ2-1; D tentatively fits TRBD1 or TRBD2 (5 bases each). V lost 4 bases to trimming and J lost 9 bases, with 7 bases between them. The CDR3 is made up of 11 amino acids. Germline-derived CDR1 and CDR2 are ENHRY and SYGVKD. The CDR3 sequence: CAISGGIEQFF. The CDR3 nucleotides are TGTGCCATCAGTGGGGGGATTGAGCAGTTCTTC.

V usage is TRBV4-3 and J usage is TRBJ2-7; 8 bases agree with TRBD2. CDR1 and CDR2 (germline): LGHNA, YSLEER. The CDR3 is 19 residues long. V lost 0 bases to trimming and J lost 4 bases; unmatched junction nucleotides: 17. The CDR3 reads CASSQEARDAAGGNYEQYF. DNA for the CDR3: TGCGCCAGCAGCCAAGAGGCCAGGGACGCGGCGGGGGGCAATTACGAGCAGTACTTC.

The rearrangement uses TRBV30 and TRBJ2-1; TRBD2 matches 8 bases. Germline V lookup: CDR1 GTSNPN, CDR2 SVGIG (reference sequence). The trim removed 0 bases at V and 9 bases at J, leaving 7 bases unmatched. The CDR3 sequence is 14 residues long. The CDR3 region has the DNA TGTGCCTGGAGTGTACTATCCGGGAGGGCTGAGCAGTTCTTC. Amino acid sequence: CAWSVLSGRAEQFF.

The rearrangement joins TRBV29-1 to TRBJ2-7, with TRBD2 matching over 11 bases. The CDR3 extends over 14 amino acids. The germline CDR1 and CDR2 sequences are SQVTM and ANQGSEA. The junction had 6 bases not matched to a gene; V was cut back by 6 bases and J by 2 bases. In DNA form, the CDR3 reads TGCAGCGTCCATAGCGGGAGGGCTCCCTACGAGCAGTACTTC. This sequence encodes CSVHSGRAPYEQYF.

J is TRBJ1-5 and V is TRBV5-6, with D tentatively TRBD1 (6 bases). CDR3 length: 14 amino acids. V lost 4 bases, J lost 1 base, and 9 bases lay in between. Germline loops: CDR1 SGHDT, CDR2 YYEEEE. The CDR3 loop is CASSQQGSNQPQHF. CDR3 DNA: TGTGCCAGCAGCCAACAGGGAAGCAATCAGCCCCAGCATTTT.

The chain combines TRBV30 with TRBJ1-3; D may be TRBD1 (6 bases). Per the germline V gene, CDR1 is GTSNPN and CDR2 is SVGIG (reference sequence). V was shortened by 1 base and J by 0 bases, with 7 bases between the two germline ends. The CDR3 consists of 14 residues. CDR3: CAWSAGDSGNTIYF. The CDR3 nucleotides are TGTGCCTGGAGTGCAGGGGACTCTGGAAACACCATATATTTT.

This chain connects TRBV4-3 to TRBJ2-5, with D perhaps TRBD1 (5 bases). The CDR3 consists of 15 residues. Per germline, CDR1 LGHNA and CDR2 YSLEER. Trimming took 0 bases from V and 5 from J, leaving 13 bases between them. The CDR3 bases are TGCGCCAGCAGCCAAGAATGGCAGGGTGGGGAGACCCAGTACTTC. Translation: CASSQEWQGGETQYF.

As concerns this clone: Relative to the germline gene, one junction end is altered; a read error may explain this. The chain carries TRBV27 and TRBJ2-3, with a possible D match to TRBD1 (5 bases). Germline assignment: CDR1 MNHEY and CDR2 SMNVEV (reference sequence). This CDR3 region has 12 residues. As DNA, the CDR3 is TGTGCCAGCAGAACAGGCACGGATACGCAGTATTTT. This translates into CASRTGTDTQYF.

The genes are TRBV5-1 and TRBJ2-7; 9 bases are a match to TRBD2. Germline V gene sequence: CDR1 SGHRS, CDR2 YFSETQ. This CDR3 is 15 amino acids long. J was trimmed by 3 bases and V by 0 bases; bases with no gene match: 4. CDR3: CASSLGLAGSYEQYF. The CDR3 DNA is TGCGCCAGCAGCTTGGGGCTAGCGGGAAGCTACGAGCAGTACTTC.

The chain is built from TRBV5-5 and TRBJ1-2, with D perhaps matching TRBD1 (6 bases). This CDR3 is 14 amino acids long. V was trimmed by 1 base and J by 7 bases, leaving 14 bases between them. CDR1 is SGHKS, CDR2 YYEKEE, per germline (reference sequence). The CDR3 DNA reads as TGTGCCAGCAGCTTGCGATCCAGGGGCTTTGGCTACACCTTC. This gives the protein CASSLRSRGFGYTF.

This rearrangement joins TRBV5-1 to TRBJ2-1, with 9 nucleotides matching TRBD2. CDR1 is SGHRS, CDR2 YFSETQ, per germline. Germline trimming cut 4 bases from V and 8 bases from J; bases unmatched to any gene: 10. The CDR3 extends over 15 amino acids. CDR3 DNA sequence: TGCGCCAGCAGCCCTAGCGGGAAGGTTATCCATGAGCAGTTCTTC. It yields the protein CASSPSGKVIHEQFF.

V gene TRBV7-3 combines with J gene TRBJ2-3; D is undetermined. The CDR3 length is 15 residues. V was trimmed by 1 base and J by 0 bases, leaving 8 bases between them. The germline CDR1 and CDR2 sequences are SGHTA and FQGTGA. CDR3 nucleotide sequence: TGTGCCAGCAGCTTAAATCCTTTTAGCACAGATACGCAGTATTTT. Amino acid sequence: CASSLNPFSTDTQYF.

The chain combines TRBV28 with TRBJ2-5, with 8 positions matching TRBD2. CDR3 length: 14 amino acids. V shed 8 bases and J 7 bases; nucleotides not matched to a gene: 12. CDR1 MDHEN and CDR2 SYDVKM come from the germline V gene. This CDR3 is CASGSGGSERTQYF. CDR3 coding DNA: TGTGCCAGCGGCTCGGGGGGGTCGGAACGGACCCAGTACTTC.

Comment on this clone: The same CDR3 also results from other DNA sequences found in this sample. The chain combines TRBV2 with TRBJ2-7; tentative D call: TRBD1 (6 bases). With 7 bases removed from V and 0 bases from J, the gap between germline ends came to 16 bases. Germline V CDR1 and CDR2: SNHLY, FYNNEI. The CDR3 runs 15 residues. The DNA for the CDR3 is TGTGCCAGCATTCCCGGGACACTACCCTCCTACGAGCAGTACTTC. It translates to CASIPGTLPSYEQYF.

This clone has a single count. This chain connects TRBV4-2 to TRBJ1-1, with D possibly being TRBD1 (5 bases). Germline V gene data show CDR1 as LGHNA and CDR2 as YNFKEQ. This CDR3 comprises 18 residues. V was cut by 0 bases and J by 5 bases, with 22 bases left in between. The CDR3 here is CASSQEQGRSGSRTEAFF. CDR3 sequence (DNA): TGTGCCAGCAGCCAAGAGCAGGGTAGGTCGGGGTCGCGGACTGAAGCTTTCTTT.

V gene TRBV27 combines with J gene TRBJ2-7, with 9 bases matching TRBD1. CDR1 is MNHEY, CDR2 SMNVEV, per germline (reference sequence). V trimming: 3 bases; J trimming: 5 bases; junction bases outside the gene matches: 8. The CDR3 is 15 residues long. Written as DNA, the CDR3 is TGTGCCAGCAGTTTGGGGACAGGGTCGGGCGACGAGCAGTACTTC. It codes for CASSLGTGSGDEQYF.

The CDR3 DNA reads TGTGCCAGCTCACCACCCGGGCCGTACGAGCAGTACTTC. Translated, it gives CASSPPGPYEQYF. The chain combines TRBV18 with TRBJ2-7; no reliable D call. The CDR3 is 13 residues long. CDR1 and CDR2 from the germline V gene are KGHSH and LQKENI. V was clipped by 0 bases and J by 4 bases, with 7 bases between them.

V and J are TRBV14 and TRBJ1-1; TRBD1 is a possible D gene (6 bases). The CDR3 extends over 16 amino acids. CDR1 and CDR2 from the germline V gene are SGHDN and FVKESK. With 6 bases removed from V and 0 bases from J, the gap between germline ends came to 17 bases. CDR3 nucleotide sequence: TGTGCCAGCAGACCGGGACAAGGGGCCTTGAACACTGAAGCTTTCTTT. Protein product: CASRPGQGALNTEAFF. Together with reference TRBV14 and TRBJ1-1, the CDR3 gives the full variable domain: EAGVTQFPSHSVIEKGQTVTLRCDPISGHDNLYWYRRVMGKEIKFLLHFVKESKQDESGMPNNRFLAERTGGTYSTLKVQPAELEDSGVYFCASRPGQGALNTEAFFGQGTRLTVV.

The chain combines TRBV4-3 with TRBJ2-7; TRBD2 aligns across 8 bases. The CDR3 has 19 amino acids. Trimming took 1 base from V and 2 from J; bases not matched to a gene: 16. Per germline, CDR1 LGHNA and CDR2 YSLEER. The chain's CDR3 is CASSQGPDFSSGSPYEQYF. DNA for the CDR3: TGCGCCAGCAGCCAAGGGCCGGATTTTAGCAGCGGGAGTCCCTACGAGCAGTACTTC.

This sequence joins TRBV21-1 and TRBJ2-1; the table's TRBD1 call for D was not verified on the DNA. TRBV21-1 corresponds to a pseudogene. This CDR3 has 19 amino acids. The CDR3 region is CASSKDDGAGALRYNEQFF. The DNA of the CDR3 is TGTGCCAGCAGCAAAGATGATGGGGCAGGGGCCCTTAGGTACAATGAGCAGTTCTTC.

The CDR3 DNA is TGTGCCAGCAGCTCCGATGGGGGAAGCACAGATACGCAGTATTTT. It encodes CASSSDGGSTDTQYF. V is TRBV7-9 and J is TRBJ2-3, with D possibly being TRBD1 or TRBD2 (5 bases each). Germline V gene lookup returns CDR1 SEHNR and CDR2 FQNEAQ (reference sequence). V lost 4 bases to trimming and J lost 0 bases, with 11 bases between them. This CDR3 contains 15 residues.

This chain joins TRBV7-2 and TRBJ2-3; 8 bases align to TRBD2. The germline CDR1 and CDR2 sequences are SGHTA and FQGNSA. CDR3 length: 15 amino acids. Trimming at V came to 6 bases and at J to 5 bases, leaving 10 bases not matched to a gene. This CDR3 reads CASSSGTSGVDTQYF. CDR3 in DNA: TGTGCCAGCAGTTCCGGGACTAGTGGGGTAGATACGCAGTATTTT.

CDR3 coding DNA: TGCGCCAGCAGCTTGGACAGATACTATGGCTACACCTTC. As protein: CASSLDRYYGYTF. This chain connects TRBV5-1 to TRBJ1-2; D call uncertain. The CDR3 extends over 13 amino acids. The germline V gene has CDR1 SGHRS and CDR2 YFSETQ. Deletions cut 0 bases from V and 3 bases from J, with 6 bases between.

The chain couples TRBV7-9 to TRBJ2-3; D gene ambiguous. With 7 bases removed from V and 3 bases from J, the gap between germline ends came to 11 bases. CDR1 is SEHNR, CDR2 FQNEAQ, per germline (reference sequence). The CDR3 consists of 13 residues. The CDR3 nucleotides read TGTGCCAGCATGCAGCTAAATACAGATACGCAGTATTTT. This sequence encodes CASMQLNTDTQYF. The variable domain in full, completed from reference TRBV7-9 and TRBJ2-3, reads DTGVSQNPRHKITKRGQNVTFRCDPISEHNRLYWYRQTLGQGPEFLTYFQNEAQLEKSRLLSDRFSAERPKGSFSTLEIQRTEQGDSAMYLCASMQLNTDTQYFGPGTRLTVL.

DNA of the CDR3: TGTGCCAGCAGCAAACTAGCGGGGGAGTATGGTGAGCAGTTCTTC. As protein: CASSKLAGEYGEQFF. V and J are TRBV9 and TRBJ2-1; 11 positions agree with TRBD2. The J segment lost 9 bases and the V segment lost 4 bases, leaving 9 bases of the junction unmatched. The CDR3 totals 15 residues. Germline V gives CDR1 SGDLS, CDR2 YYNGEE.